The clone carrying this T cell receptor (beta chain) was counted a few times. Its antigen is currently unknown. A single record per CDR3 protein comes from TCRdb applying MiXCR to the reads. The sample records approximately 1,000,000 distinct CDR3 sequences, around 29% being singletons. These data are taken from a study of T cell repertoires in cytomegalovirus infection. Study in general: Researchers turned to recently identified HLA-C-restricted CMV epitopes as well as well-studied HLA-B-restricted ones. Study-level findings and limits: Frequencies of public TCR beta families were cumulated, and this identified carriers of CMV plus the relevant HLA.

Per germline, CDR1 MNHEY and CDR2 SMNVEV (reference sequence). V was cut by 8 bases and J by 1 base, with 18 bases left in between. The CDR3 covers 15 residues. This sample comprised cultured CD8+ T cells from PBMCs, obtained from culture after CMV antigen stimulation. The receptor was isolated from a human donor in good health (CMV status not recorded). Some clones in this sample may be carry-over from other donors' samples. The chain employs TRBV27 and TRBJ2-7; D may be TRBD1 (5 bases). CDR3 bases: TGTGCCAGCGCCGTGGGGCCTCCAGGTTCCTACGAGCAGTACGTC. Its protein is CASAVGPPGSYEQYV.